These 15 T cell receptor beta chains share one sample of origin, sequenced in a study of cytomegalovirus exposure and HLA in healthy donors. Primers: 60 Vbeta forward and 13 Jbeta reverse. Sequenced by immunoSEQ multiplex PCR; TCRdb stores in-frame clones only, minus some. This sample yields about 130,000 clones, of which approximately 82% are seen a single time; approximately 1.5% belongs to the top ten. The specimen sequenced was PBMCs. All receptors derive from a female donor in good health and CMV-seronegative.

The chain has TRBV10-3 and TRBJ2-3; D ambiguous. V was pared by 3 bases and J by 0 bases, with 10 bases between. Germline loops: CDR1 ENHRY, CDR2 SYGVKD. The CDR3 has 15 amino acids. CDR3: CAISEQPSSTDTQYF. Written as DNA, the CDR3 is TGTGCCATCAGTGAACAGCCCTCTAGCACAGATACGCAGTATTTT.

This clone was observed a single time. The rearrangement uses TRBV5-1 and TRBJ1-2; the D is unclear. This CDR3 region has 14 residues. Trimming pared 4 bases from V and 8 bases from J, leaving 18 bases between. Germline-derived CDR1 and CDR2 are SGHRS and YFSETQ. CDR3: CASSLNLASQGYTF. CDR3 sequence (DNA): TGCGCCAGCAGCCTTAACCTGGCTTCTCAGGGCTACACCTTC.

The chain links TRBV29-1 to TRBJ2-5; 12 positions agree with TRBD2. Germline CDR1 is SQVTM and CDR2 is ANQGSEA. V shed 7 bases and J 2 bases; nucleotides not matched to a gene: 2. The CDR3 is 13 residues long. The CDR3 loop is CSAGLAGQETQYF. The DNA of the CDR3 is TGCAGCGCCGGACTAGCGGGGCAAGAGACCCAGTACTTC. Drawing the rest from reference TRBV29-1 and TRBJ2-5, the complete variable domain is SAVISQKPSRDICQRGTSLTIQCQVDSQVTMMFWYRQQPGQSLTLIATANQGSEATYESGFVIDKFPISRPNLTFSTLTVSNMSPEDSSIYLCSAGLAGQETQYFGPGTRLLVL.

This clone was seen just once. The chain carries TRBV9 and TRBJ2-3; 8 bases line up with TRBD2. The CDR3 is made up of 16 amino acids. Trimming at V came to 5 bases and at J to 0 bases, leaving 8 bases not matched to a gene. Germline CDR1 and CDR2: SGDLS and YYNGEE. CDR3 sequence: CASSPYGGGSTDTQYF. CDR3 bases: TGTGCCAGCAGTCCTTATGGCGGGGGGAGCACAGATACGCAGTATTTT.

The chain joins TRBV7-5 to TRBJ1-5. TRBV7-5 has pseudogene status. The CDR3 runs 17 residues. The CDR3 DNA is TGTGCCAGAAGCTTGATGCCCTTTCCCGCTATCAATCAGCCCCAGCATTTT. It codes for CARSLMPFPAINQPQHF.

The chain has TRBV19 and TRBJ1-4; D is perhaps TRBD1 (5 bases). This CDR3 has 15 residues. V lost 6 bases and J 6 bases, leaving 17 bases between the germline ends. CDR1 and CDR2 from the germline V gene are LNHDA and SQIVND (reference sequence). CDR3 sequence (DNA): TGTGCCAGTAGAGGGGCCGGGGGGGAGGATGAAAAACTGTTTTTT. Translation: CASRGAGGEDEKLFF.

This clone was seen repeatedly, ten times or more. J is TRBJ1-5 and V is TRBV5-8; unclear D gene. Trimming removed 4 bases at V and 7 bases at J, with 9 bases between. The germline V gene encodes CDR1 SGHTS and CDR2 YDEGEE. This CDR3 is built from 12 residues. CDR3 residues: CASSIPSQPQHF. In DNA, the CDR3 is TGTGCCAGCAGCATACCAAGCCAGCCCCAGCATTTT. The full variable domain, in which reference TRBV5-8 and TRBJ1-5 provide the parts outside the CDR3, is EAGVTQSPTHLIKTRGQQATLRCSPISGHTSVYWYQQALGLGLQFLLWYDEGEERNRGNFPPRFSGRQFPNYSSELNVNALELEDSALYLCASSIPSQPQHFGDGTRLSIL.

The chain is built from TRBV29-1 and TRBJ1-2; maybe TRBD1 (6 bases). This CDR3 contains 13 residues. Germline CDR1 and CDR2: SQVTM and ANQGSEA. V lost 6 bases to trimming and J lost 3 bases, with 14 bases between them. Here the CDR3 reads CSVVTGPDYGYTF. Written as DNA, the CDR3 is TGCAGCGTCGTAACAGGGCCCGACTATGGCTACACCTTC.

The rearrangement uses TRBV7-6 and TRBJ1-2, with TRBD1 identical over 7 bases. Germline V CDR1 and CDR2: SGHVS, FNYEAQ. This CDR3 spans 15 amino acids. V was clipped by 4 bases and J by 0 bases; unmatched bases: 5. CDR3 in amino acids: CASSWRQGTNYGYTF. The CDR3, as DNA: TGTGCCAGCAGCTGGCGACAGGGTACTAACTATGGCTACACCTTC.

The genes are TRBV29-1 and TRBJ1-1, with TRBD1 matching 12 bases. Trimming at V came to 4 bases and at J to 5 bases, leaving 2 bases not matched to a gene. The CDR3 runs 13 residues. Germline lookup yields CDR1 SQVTM and CDR2 ANQGSEA. The CDR3 loop reads CSVGGQGATEAFF. The CDR3 DNA reads TGCAGCGTTGGGGGACAGGGGGCAACTGAAGCTTTCTTT. Together with reference TRBV29-1 and TRBJ1-1, the CDR3 gives the full variable domain: SAVISQKPSRDICQRGTSLTIQCQVDSQVTMMFWYRQQPGQSLTLIATANQGSEATYESGFVIDKFPISRPNLTFSTLTVSNMSPEDSSIYLCSVGGQGATEAFFGQGTRLTVV.

The chain couples TRBV28 to TRBJ1-5; D perhaps matches TRBD1 (5 bases). Trimming cost V 8 bases and J 1 base, with 27 bases left between them. Germline CDR1 is MDHEN and CDR2 is SYDVKM. The CDR3 sequence is 19 residues long. As DNA, the CDR3 is TGTGCCAGCCACCATCCGGGACTTAGGTCCATCTACAGCAATCAGCCCCAGCATTTT. Its translation is CASHHPGLRSIYSNQPQHF. Drawing the rest from reference TRBV28 and TRBJ1-5, the complete variable domain is DVKVTQSSRYLVKRTGEKVFLECVQDMDHENMFWYRQDPGLGLRLIYFSYDVKMKEKGDIPEGYSVSREKKERFSLILESASTNQTSMYLCASHHPGLRSIYSNQPQHFGDGTRLSIL.

The J gene is TRBJ1-2, the V gene TRBV7-6; 7 bases agree with TRBD1. The J segment lost 4 bases and the V segment lost 5 bases, leaving 7 bases of the junction unmatched. The length of the CDR3 is 14 residues. Germline CDR1 SGHVS, CDR2 FNYEAQ. Here the CDR3 reads CASSPQGKVYGYTF. CDR3 bases: TGTGCCAGCAGCCCACAGGGGAAGGTCTATGGCTACACCTTC.

This rearrangement joins TRBV6-5 to TRBJ2-3; a weak D match, TRBD1 (6 bases). The germline V gene encodes CDR1 MNHEY and CDR2 SVGAGI. The CDR3 contains 14 residues. The germline V and J ends were trimmed by 7 bases and 3 bases, with 14 bases remaining between them. CDR3 sequence (DNA): TGTGCCAGCACCTCCAGGGGTATGACAGATACGCAGTATTTT. It codes for CASTSRGMTDTQYF.

This clone was recorded only once. The chain recombines TRBV9 with TRBJ1-2; possible D gene TRBD1, 6 bases. Germline assignment: CDR1 SGDLS and CDR2 YYNGEE. This CDR3 contains 12 residues. Trimming pared 3 bases from V and 7 bases from J, leaving 10 bases between. The CDR3 reads CASSAGRGGYTF. The CDR3 region has the DNA TGTGCCAGCAGCGCGGGCAGGGGTGGCTACACCTTC.

This chain uses TRBV6-5 with TRBJ2-2; D not resolved. This CDR3 is built from 14 residues. Looked up from germline, CDR1 is MNHEY and CDR2 is SVGAGI. Trimming pared 4 bases from V and 0 bases from J, leaving 6 bases between. CDR3 sequence (DNA): TGTGCCAGCAGTTGGGCCACGAACACCGGGGAGCTGTTTTTT. Amino acid sequence: CASSWATNTGELFF.